These 21 T cell receptor beta chains were sequenced from one sample in a study of beta chain features in type 1 diabetes. Findings and caveats of the study: TCRB CDR3 length was moderately but significantly reduced in all four CD4+ subsets of Type 1 diabetes patients.

What was sequenced were expressed TCRB transcripts, since all of the isolated RNA had been reverse transcribed. Repertoires were generated with immunoSEQ multiplex PCR, while TCRdb's copy carries only in-frame clones and drops some. The repertoire holds some 270,000 clones, with roughly a tenth as singletons. The antigens of these receptors remain unknown. The sequencing sample was made of naive CD4+ T cells from blood. The receptors shown here come from a young man with type 1 diabetes.

The genes are TRBV9 and TRBJ2-3; 8 bases fit TRBD2. The V and J ends lost 3 bases and 2 bases, in that order; junction bases with no gene match: 5. In germline, CDR1 is SGDLS, CDR2 YYNGEE. This CDR3 comprises 15 residues. This CDR3 reads CASSAGGGYTDTQYF. As DNA, the CDR3 is TGTGCCAGCAGCGCGGGCGGGGGGTACACAGATACGCAGTATTTT.

This rearrangement joins TRBV7-2 to TRBJ1-5; D is perhaps TRBD1 (5 bases). The CDR3 extends over 15 amino acids. The V and J ends lost 5 bases and 5 bases respectively, with 16 bases between them. Germline lookup yields CDR1 SGHTA and CDR2 FQGNSA. As DNA, the CDR3 is TGTGCCAGCAGCCGGGGGACGGGGGGTCATCAGCCCCAGCATTTT. The encoded protein is CASSRGTGGHQPQHF.

V gene TRBV9 combines with J gene TRBJ2-5; tentatively, D is TRBD2 (6 bases). The CDR3 loop spans 13 amino acids. Germline lookup yields CDR1 SGDLS and CDR2 YYNGEE. Trimming took off 4 bases at V and 3 bases at J, with 10 bases between the two ends. The CDR3 DNA follows: TGTGCCAGCAGCCGGGACTTGGAAGAGACCCAGTACTTC. This translates into CASSRDLEETQYF.

About this clone: Distinct nucleotide sequences in the sample also encode this CDR3. This chain uses TRBV29-1 with TRBJ1-2; 8 bases line up with TRBD1. Germline CDR1 and CDR2: SQVTM and ANQGSEA. The CDR3 extends over 12 amino acids. V trimming: 6 bases; J trimming: 5 bases; junction bases outside the gene matches: 5. CDR3 DNA sequence: TGCAGCGTACGACAGGGGACATATGGCTACACCTTC. Translated: CSVRQGTYGYTF.

The chain is built from TRBV29-1 and TRBJ2-5; TRBD1 might be the D (5 bases). V lost 3 bases, J lost 2 bases, and 10 bases lay in between. Germline values: CDR1 SQVTM, CDR2 ANQGSEA. There are 13 residues in the CDR3. The DNA for the CDR3 is TGCAGCGTTGATGGGGCAGCTCAAGAGACCCAGTACTTC. This translates into CSVDGAAQETQYF.

The J gene is TRBJ1-2, the V gene TRBV30; 10 bases align to TRBD1. The CDR3 has 13 amino acids. J lost 12 bases, V lost 3 bases, and 10 bases had no gene match. Germline V lookup: CDR1 GTSNPN, CDR2 SVGIG (reference sequence). CDR3 coding DNA: TGTGCCTGGAGGACAGGGGGCGCGGGGAGGGACACCTTC. This codes for CAWRTGGAGRDTF.

This clone was observed a handful of times. The J gene is TRBJ2-7, the V gene TRBV9; TRBD2 might be the D (7 bases). Trimming cost V 6 bases and J 4 bases, with 14 bases left between them. The CDR3 contains 13 residues. Per the germline V gene, CDR1 is SGDLS and CDR2 is YYNGEE. CDR3 DNA: TGTGCCAGCAATCGGGGGGCAGAATACGAGCAGTACTTC. Encoded protein: CASNRGAEYEQYF.

This sequence joins TRBV30 and TRBJ1-1, with TRBD1 identical over 9 bases. Germline CDR1 and CDR2: GTSNPN and SVGIG (reference sequence). Trimming cost V 3 bases and J 6 bases; bases outside gene matches: 8. The CDR3 runs 14 residues. The CDR3 DNA reads TGTGCCTGGAGGACCCGGGACAGGGCATCTGAAGCTTTCTTT. Translating it yields CAWRTRDRASEAFF.

The chain carries TRBV5-1 and TRBJ2-5; 7 bases fit TRBD1. V lost 4 bases and J lost 5; bases outside the gene matches: 8. CDR1 SGHRS and CDR2 YFSETQ come from the germline V gene. There are 14 residues in the CDR3. The CDR3 is CASSPRQGWETQYF. In nucleotides, the CDR3 is TGCGCCAGCAGCCCGAGACAGGGATGGGAGACCCAGTACTTC.

The chain combines TRBV5-1 with TRBJ2-1; 13 bases map to TRBD2. The V and J ends lost 4 bases and 6 bases, in that order; junction bases with no gene match: 7. CDR1 is SGHRS, CDR2 YFSETQ, per germline. The CDR3 sequence is 16 residues long. Written as DNA, the CDR3 is TGCGCCAGCAGCGTCGGGACTAGCGGGGTAGGCAATGAGCAGTTCTTC. The encoded protein is CASSVGTSGVGNEQFF.

This clone was picked up a small number of times. This chain joins TRBV9 and TRBJ1-1; tentative D call: TRBD1 (6 bases). CDR3 size: 12 residues. Germline V gene sequence: CDR1 SGDLS, CDR2 YYNGEE. Trimming removed 0 bases at V and 11 bases at J, with 11 bases between. This chain's CDR3 is CASSVAGGTAFF. The CDR3 coding sequence is TGTGCCAGCAGCGTAGCGGGGGGCACGGCTTTCTTT.

The V call is TRBV5-4, the J call TRBJ2-3; 9 nucleotides line up with TRBD1. The CDR3 runs 13 residues. Germline V gene lookup returns CDR1 SGHNT and CDR2 YYREEE (reference sequence). Trimming removed 9 bases from V and 2 bases from J; junction bases left unmatched: 4. The CDR3 is CAKGDRDTDTQYF. In DNA form, the CDR3 reads TGTGCCAAAGGGGACAGGGACACAGATACGCAGTATTTT.

The rearrangement uses TRBV7-2 and TRBJ2-5, with 8 bases lining up with TRBD1. Germline V gene data show CDR1 as SGHTA and CDR2 as FQGNSA. The ends lost 4 bases at V and 3 bases at J; junction bases unmatched: 1. This CDR3 comprises 13 residues. CDR3 region: CASSSDREETQYF. The CDR3 coding sequence is TGTGCCAGCAGCTCGGACAGGGAAGAGACCCAGTACTTC.

In its sample, this clone was seen a few times. The chain is built from TRBV9 and TRBJ1-1; D is undetermined. Germline CDR1 and CDR2: SGDLS and YYNGEE. The CDR3 consists of 13 residues. Trimming removed 4 bases at V and 4 bases at J, with 11 bases between. The CDR3 coding sequence is TGTGCCAGCAGCCGGGATATGGTCACTGAAGCTTTCTTT. Its translation is CASSRDMVTEAFF. The whole variable domain, filled in from reference TRBV9 and TRBJ1-1, reads DSGVTQTPKHLITATGQRVTLRCSPRSGDLSVYWYQQSLDQGLQFLIQYYNGEERAKGNILERFSAQQFPDLHSELNLSSLELGDSALYFCASSRDMVTEAFFGQGTRLTVV.

The chain uses TRBV7-2 and TRBJ2-3; 10 nucleotides match TRBD2. The CDR3 contains 15 residues. Germline trimming cut 5 bases from V and 2 bases from J; bases unmatched to any gene: 4. CDR1 is SGHTA, CDR2 FQGNSA, per germline. The CDR3 region has the DNA TGTGCCAGCAGCAGACTAGCGGGTTACACAGATACGCAGTATTTT. Its translation is CASSRLAGYTDTQYF.

The chain links TRBV15 to TRBJ2-6; tentatively, D is TRBD2 (5 bases). The CDR3 has 15 residues. In germline, CDR1 is LNHNV, CDR2 YYDKDF (reference sequence). Trimming took 0 bases from V and 6 from J, leaving 9 bases between them. CDR3 DNA sequence: TGTGCCACCAGCAGAGATCCTCGGGAGGCCAACGTCCTGACTTTC. Translation gives CATSRDPREANVLTF.

This clone was counted only a few times. The chain couples TRBV11-2 to TRBJ2-3; 8 bases match TRBD2. The CDR3 extends over 13 amino acids. The junction had 5 bases not matched to a gene; V was cut back by 8 bases and J by 4 bases. Germline V lookup: CDR1 SGHAT, CDR2 FQNNGV. The CDR3 sequence is CASGRGGSDTQYF. The CDR3 DNA reads TGTGCCAGCGGACGGGGGGGCTCAGATACGCAGTATTTT.

This clone was seen a handful of times. The chain couples TRBV12-5 to TRBJ2-6; D not certain. This CDR3 region has 13 residues. V was shortened by 7 bases and J by 0 bases, with 4 bases between the two germline ends. Per germline, CDR1 LGHNT and CDR2 FRNRAP. CDR3 bases: TGTGCTAGTGCCATCTCTGGGGCCAACGTCCTGACTTTC. Its protein product is CASAISGANVLTF.

The genes are TRBV28 and TRBJ1-2; D remains ambiguous. CDR1 is MDHEN, CDR2 SYDVKM, per germline. There are 17 residues in the CDR3. V lost 3 bases and J 5 bases, leaving 22 bases between the germline ends. CDR3 coding DNA: TGTGCCAGCAGTTTTCTGGGCCGAATGGAGGGATGGTATGGCTACACCTTC. Protein: CASSFLGRMEGWYGYTF.

As concerns this clone: At one of its ends the junction is not consistent with the germline gene, which may arise from a read error. The J gene is TRBJ2-3, the V gene TRBV10-3; D perhaps matches TRBD2 (7 bases). The CDR3 has 13 residues. The germline CDR1 and CDR2 sequences are ENHRY and SYGVKD. The CDR3 protein is CAIRLELAGAQLF. In DNA, the CDR3 is TGTGCCATCCGTCTCGAGTTGGCGGGGGCTCAATTATTT.

This clone was counted a few times. The chain is built from TRBV11-1 and TRBJ2-7; D not resolved. The germline CDR1 and CDR2 sequences are SGHAT and FQDESV (reference sequence). V was pared by 4 bases and J by 1 base, with 5 bases between. The CDR3 has 12 amino acids. CDR3 bases: TGTGCCAGCAGCTCAATTTCCTACGAGCAGTACTTC. Translating gives CASSSISYEQYF.